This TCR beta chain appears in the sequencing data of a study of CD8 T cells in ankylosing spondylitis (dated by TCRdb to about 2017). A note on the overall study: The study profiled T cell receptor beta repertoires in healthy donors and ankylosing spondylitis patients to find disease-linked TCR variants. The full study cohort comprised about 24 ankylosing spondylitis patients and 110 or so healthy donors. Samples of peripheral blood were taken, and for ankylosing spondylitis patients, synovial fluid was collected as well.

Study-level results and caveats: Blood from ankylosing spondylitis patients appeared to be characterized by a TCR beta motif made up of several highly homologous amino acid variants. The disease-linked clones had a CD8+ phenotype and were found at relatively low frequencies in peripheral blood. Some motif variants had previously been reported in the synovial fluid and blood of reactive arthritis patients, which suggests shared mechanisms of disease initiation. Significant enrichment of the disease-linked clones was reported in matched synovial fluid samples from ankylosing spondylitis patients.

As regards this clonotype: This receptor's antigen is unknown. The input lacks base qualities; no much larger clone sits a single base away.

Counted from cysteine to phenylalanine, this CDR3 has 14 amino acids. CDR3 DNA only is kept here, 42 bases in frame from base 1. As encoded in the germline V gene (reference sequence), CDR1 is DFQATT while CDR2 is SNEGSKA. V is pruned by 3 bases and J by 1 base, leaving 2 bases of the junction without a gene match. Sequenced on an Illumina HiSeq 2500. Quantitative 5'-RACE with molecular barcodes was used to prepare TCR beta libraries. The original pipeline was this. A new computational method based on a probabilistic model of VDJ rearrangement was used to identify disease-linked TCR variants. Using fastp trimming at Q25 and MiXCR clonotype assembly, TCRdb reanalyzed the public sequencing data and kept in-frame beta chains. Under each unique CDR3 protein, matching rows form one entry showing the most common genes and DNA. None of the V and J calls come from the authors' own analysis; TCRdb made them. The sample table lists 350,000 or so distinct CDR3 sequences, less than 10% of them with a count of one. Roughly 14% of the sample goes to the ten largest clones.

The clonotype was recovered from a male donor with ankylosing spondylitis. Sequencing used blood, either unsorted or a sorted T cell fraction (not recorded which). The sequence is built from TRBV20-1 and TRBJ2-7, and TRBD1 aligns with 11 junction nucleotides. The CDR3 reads CSASRDRGSYEQYF. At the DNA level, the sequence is TGCAGTGCTAGTCGGGACAGGGGGTCCTACGAGCAGTACTTC.